This T cell receptor beta chain was profiled in a study of breast tumors, draining lymph nodes, adjacent tissues. Study outcomes and limitations: Tumor repertoires ranked between lymph nodes and nontumor tissue in diversity, with V and J gene preferences. Luminal-like breast cancer showed significantly higher tumor–nontumor repertoire similarity than basal-like. Most tumor T cells seemingly derive from lymph node, then expand in tumor.

TCRdb processed the multiplex PCR reads anew with MiXCR; each CDR3 protein has one entry. The sample records over 130,000 distinct CDR3 sequences, 32% being singletons. The V and J ends lost 4 bases and 8 bases respectively, with 9 bases between them. This CDR3 has 13 amino acids. Per the germline V gene, CDR1 is MDHEN and CDR2 is SYDVKM. The table lists this clonotype with many counts. Its antigen is not identified. The lymph nodes were axillary draining lymph nodes from breast cancer patients. This sequence joins TRBV28 and TRBJ1-6; no firm D call. This TCR was recovered from a female donor with breast cancer. Some clones in this sample may be carry-over from other donors' samples. The sequencing input was axillary lymph node tissue. CDR3 nucleotides: TGTGCCAGCAGTTGGGCCGCTTATTCACCCCTCCACTTT. Amino acid sequence: CASSWAAYSPLHF.